This T cell receptor (beta chain) was identified in a study of cytomegalovirus exposure and HLA in healthy donors. CDR1 SNHLY and CDR2 FYNNEI come from the germline V gene. Trimming cost V 5 bases and J 3 bases; bases outside gene matches: 2. This CDR3 is 15 amino acids long. PCR employed 60 Vbeta and 13 Jbeta primers. Repertoires were generated with immunoSEQ multiplex PCR, while TCRdb's copy carries only in-frame clones and drops some. The table lists about 75,000 clones, with more than 2.5% in the top ten. This chain uses TRBV2 with TRBJ2-5, with 14 bases identical to TRBD2. The origin of this receptor is a man aged 35 to 55 in good health and CMV-seronegative. The sample consisted of PBMCs. For the CDR3, the DNA is TGTGCCAGCAGTTGGGGACTAGCGGGGGAAGAGACCCAGTACTTC. Translation gives CASSWGLAGEETQYF.